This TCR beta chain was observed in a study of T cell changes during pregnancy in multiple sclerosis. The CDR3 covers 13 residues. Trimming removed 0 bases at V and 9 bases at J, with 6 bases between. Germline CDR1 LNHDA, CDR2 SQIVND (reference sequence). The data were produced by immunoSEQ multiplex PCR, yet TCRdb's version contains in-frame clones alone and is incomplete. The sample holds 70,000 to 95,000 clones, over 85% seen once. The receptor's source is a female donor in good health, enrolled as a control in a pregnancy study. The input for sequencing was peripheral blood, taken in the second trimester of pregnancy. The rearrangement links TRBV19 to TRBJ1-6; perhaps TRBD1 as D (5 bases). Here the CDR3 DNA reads TGTGCCAGTAGTATAGATCAGGGTTCACCCCTCCACTTT. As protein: CASSIDQGSPLHF. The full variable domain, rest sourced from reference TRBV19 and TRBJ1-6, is DGGITQSPKYLFRKEGQNVTLSCEQNLNHDAMYWYRQDPGQGLRLIYYSQIVNDFQKGDIAEGYSVSREKKESFPLTVTSAQKNPTAFYLCASSIDQGSPLHFGNGTRLTVT.